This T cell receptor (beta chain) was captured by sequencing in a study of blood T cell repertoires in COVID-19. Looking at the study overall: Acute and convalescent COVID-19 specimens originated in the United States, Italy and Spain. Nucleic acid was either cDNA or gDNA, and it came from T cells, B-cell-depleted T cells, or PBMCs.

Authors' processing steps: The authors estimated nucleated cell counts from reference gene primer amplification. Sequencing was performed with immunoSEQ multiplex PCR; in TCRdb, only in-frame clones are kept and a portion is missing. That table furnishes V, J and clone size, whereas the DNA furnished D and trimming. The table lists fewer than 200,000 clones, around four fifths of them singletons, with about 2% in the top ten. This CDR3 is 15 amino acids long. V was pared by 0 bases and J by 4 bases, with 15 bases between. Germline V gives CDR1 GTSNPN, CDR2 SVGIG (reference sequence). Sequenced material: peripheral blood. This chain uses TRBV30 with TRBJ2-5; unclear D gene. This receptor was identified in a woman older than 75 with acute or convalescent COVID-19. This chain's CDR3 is CAWSVEQWVSETQYF. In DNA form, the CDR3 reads TGTGCCTGGAGTGTTGAACAGTGGGTTTCAGAGACCCAGTACTTC. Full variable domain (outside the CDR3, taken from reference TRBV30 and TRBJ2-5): SQTIHQWPATLVQPVGSPLSLECTVEGTSNPNLYWYRQAAGRGLQLLFYSVGIGQISSEVPQNLSASRPQDRQFILSSKKLLLSDSGFYLCAWSVEQWVSETQYFGPGTRLLVL.